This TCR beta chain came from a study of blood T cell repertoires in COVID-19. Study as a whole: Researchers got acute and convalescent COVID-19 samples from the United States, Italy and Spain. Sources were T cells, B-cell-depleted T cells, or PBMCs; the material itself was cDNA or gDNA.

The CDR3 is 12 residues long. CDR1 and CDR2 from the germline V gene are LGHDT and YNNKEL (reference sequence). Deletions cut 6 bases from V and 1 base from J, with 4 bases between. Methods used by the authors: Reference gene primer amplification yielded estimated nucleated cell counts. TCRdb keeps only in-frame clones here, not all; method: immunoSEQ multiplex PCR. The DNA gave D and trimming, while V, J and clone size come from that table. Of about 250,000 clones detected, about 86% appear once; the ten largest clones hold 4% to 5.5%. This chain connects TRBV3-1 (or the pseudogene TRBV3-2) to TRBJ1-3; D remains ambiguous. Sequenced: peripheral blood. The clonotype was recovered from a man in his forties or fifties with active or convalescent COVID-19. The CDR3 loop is CASRTSGNTIYF. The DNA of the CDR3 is TGTGCCAGCAGGACATCTGGAAACACCATATATTTT.